The clone carrying this TCR beta chain was found many times. Its antigen is unidentified. The data stem from a study of Graves' ophthalmopathy and Graves' hyperthyroidism. Study-level points and caveats: Appearing in blood as well were most expanded thyroid clonotypes above 0.001 frequency. Ophthalmopathy progression prediction by the model yielded a sensitivity of 55% to 71% and a specificity of roughly 72%. A model of 13 signatures distinguished ophthalmopathy from stable hyperthyroidism at under 90% sensitivity and nearly 82% specificity.

The sequenced template was RNA, covering the TCR beta CDR3 region. Second-round multiplex PCR came after a first-round RT-PCR that employed HTBI primers. TCRdb itself ran the multiplex PCR reads through MiXCR, one entry per CDR3 protein. The sample includes about 1.2 million distinct CDR3 sequences, approximately 35% of them seen just once. The ends were cut back, 11 bases at V and 5 bases at J, with 9 bases in the middle. This CDR3 has 10 residues. This clonotype was sampled from an adult man with Graves' hyperthyroidism. Source material: peripheral blood or thyroid tissue (not recorded which). The chain joins TRBV12-3 or TRBV12-4 to TRBJ2-5; D possibly uses TRBD1 or TRBD2 (5 bases each). CDR3 protein: CARGTETQYF. For the CDR3, the DNA is TGTGCCCGAGGGACGGAGACCCAGTACTTC.